The sequence of this TCR beta chain was determined in a study of identical twins. This clonotype was seen only a few times. A universal primer site came from template switching; cDNA carried unique molecular identifiers. In TCRdb, the 5' RACE reads were re-called with MiXCR into one record per CDR3 protein. Of about 530,000 distinct CDR3 sequences listed, 20% to 25% are singletons. V was clipped by 7 bases and J by 0 bases; unmatched bases: 6. Per the germline V gene, CDR1 is DFQATT and CDR2 is SNEGSKA (reference sequence). CDR3 length: 14 amino acids. These same data were also listed under a study on yellow fever vaccine responses in identical twins.

This clonotype was sampled from a woman under 30 in good health. The sample comprised CD4+ T cells sorted from blood. The V gene is TRBV20-1, the J gene TRBJ1-1; 9 nucleotides match TRBD1. CDR3 nucleotide sequence: TGCAGTGTGGGACAGGGAGTGGTGAACACTGAAGCTTTCTTT. Translation gives CSVGQGVVNTEAFF.